This TCR beta chain was recorded in a study of cytomegalovirus exposure and HLA in healthy donors. Broader study findings: Reported results showed that the classifier diagnosed cytomegalovirus status with high specificity and sensitivity. In vitro checks showed that three CMV-associated chains really do target CMV antigens.

The assay was immunoSEQ multiplex PCR, and TCRdb's table has in-frame clones only and misses some. The table has approximately 99,000 clones, roughly 84% seen once; the top ten hold over 2.5%. Comments on this clone: Its antigen is undetermined.

Germline lookup yields CDR1 SEHNR and CDR2 FQNEAQ (reference sequence). The CDR3 contains 15 residues. V dropped 3 bases and J dropped 5; count of bases not matched to a gene: 9. Input material: PBMCs. The rearrangement links TRBV7-9 to TRBJ2-7; 8 bases are shared with TRBD1. The receptor was derived from a woman between 18 and 30 years old in good health and CMV-seronegative. In nucleotides, the CDR3 is TGTGCCAGCAGCTTCGCCGAGGACAGGGCCAACGAGCAGTACTTC. Protein product: CASSFAEDRANEQYF.